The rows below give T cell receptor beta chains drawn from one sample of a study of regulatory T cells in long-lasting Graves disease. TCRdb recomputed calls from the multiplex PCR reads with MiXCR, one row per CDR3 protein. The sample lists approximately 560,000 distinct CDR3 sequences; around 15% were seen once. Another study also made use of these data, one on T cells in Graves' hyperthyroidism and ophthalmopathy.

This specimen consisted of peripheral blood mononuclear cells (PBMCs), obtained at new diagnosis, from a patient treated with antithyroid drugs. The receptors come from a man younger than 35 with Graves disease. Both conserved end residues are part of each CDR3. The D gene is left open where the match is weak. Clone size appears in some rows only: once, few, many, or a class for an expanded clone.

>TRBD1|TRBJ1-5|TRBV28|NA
TGTGCCAGCAGTAACAGGGGGCTTAGGCAGCCCCAGCATTTT
CASSNRGLRQPQHF
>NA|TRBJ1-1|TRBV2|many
TGTGCCAGCAGCGAAGGGTCTATAGGGGTGACTGAAGCTTTCTTT
CASSEGSIGVTEAFF
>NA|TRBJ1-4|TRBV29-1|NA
TGCAGCGTTGAGGCCGAAAAACTGTTTTTT
CSVEAEKLFF
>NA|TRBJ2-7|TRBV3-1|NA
TGTGCCAGCAGCCCACAGTATGGGGCTGGTTACGAGCAGTACTTC
CASSPQYGAGYEQYF
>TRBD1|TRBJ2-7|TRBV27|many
TGTGCCAGCAGTTTAAACAGGGGCCACGAGCAGTACTTC
CASSLNRGHEQYF
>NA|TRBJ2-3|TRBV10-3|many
TGTGCCAGCAGAATTAGCGCCACAGATACGCAGTATTTT
CASRISATDTQYF
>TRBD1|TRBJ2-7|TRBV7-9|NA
TGTGCCAGCAGCACGCAGGACAGGGGGTGGCACGAGCAGTACTTC
CASSTQDRGWHEQYF
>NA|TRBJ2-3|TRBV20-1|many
TGCAGTGCTCCATCAGGGGGAGGGTCTACGCAGTATTTT
CSAPSGGGSTQYF
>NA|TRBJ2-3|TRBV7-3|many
TGTGCCAGCAGCTCCTCGTCTGCAGATACGCAGTATTTT
CASSSSSADTQYF
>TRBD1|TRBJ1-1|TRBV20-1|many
TGCAGTGCTTCAAAGACAGGGGATGACACTGAAGCTTTCTTT
CSASKTGDDTEAFF
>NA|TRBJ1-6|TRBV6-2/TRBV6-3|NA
TGTACCAGCGGGGACTTTGACGGAGTTTCACCCCTCCACTTT
CTSGDFDGVSPLHF
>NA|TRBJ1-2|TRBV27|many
TGTGCCAGCAGTTTAAATCCGACGGCTAACTATGGCTACACCTTC
CASSLNPTANYGYTF
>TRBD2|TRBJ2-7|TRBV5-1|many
TGCGCCAGCAGCCAGACCGACGGGACTAGCGTTTACTACGAGCAGTACTTC
CASSQTDGTSVYYEQYF
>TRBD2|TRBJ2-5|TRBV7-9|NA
TGTGCCAGCAGCTTCCTAGCGGGAGGCTTCCCAGGGGAGACCCAGTACTTC
CASSFLAGGFPGETQYF
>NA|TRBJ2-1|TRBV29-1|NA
TGCAGCGTCAAAGGGGGACCAAATAGCAATGAGCAGTTCTTC
CSVKGGPNSNEQFF
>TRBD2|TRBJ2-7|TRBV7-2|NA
TGTGCCAGCAGCTTAGCGCTAGCGGGATTGGCCGAGCAGTACTTC
CASSLALAGLAEQYF
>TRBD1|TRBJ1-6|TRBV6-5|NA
TGTGCCAGCAGTTACTCCAACAGGGGTTCTAATTCACCCCTCCACTTT
CASSYSNRGSNSPLHF
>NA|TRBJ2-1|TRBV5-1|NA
TGCGCCAGCAGCGAAGGACAGCACAATGAGCAGTTCTTC
CASSEGQHNEQFF
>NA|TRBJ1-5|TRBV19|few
TGTGCCAGTAGTACGGGCGGGGGAGCTGATCAGCCCCAGCATTTT
CASSTGGGADQPQHF
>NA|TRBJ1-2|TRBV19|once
TGTGCCAGTATCGGGTACAGGAGCAGAGCTAACTATGGCTACACCTTC
CASIGYRSRANYGYTF
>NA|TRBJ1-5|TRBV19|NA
TGTGCCAGTAGTAGTGGGGTGGGGGTCCACAATCAGCCCCAGCATTTT
CASSSGVGVHNQPQHF
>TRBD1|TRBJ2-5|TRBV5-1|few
TGCGCCAGCCTTCGACAGGGTTATAAGGGAGAGACCCAGTACTTC
CASLRQGYKGETQYF
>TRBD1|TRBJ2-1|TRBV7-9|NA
TGTGCCAGCAGAGGACAGGGGGCCGCCTACAATGAGCAGTTCTTC
CASRGQGAAYNEQFF
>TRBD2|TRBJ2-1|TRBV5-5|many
TGTGCCAGCAGCCAAGGGGGCGGGAGGGCCTACAATGAGCAGTTCTTC
CASSQGGGRAYNEQFF
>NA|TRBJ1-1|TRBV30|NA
TGTGCCTGGAGTGTTACGGGAACTGAAGCTTTCTTT
CAWSVTGTEAFF
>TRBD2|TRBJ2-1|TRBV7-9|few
TGTGCCAGCAGCTTACCCACAGGACTAGCTAACCACAATGAGCAGTTCTTC
CASSLPTGLANHNEQFF
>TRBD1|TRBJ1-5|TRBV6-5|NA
TGTGCCAGCAGTTCCGACAGGGGGGACAATCAGCCCCAGCATTTT
CASSSDRGDNQPQHF
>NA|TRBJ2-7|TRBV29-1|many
TGCAGCGCCCTCCGGCCGGAAGCCTACGAGCAGTACTTC
CSALRPEAYEQYF
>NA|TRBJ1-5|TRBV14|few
TGTGCCAGCAGCCAAGAGGAGGTTGAGGGCTGCTGCAATCAGCCCCAGCATTTT
CASSQEEVEGCCNQPQHF
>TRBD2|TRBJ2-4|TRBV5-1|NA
TGCGCCAGCAGCTCCTCCGGGACTAGTACCAAAAACATTCAGTACTTC
CASSSSGTSTKNIQYF
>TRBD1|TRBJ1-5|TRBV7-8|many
TGTGCCAGCAGCGGGCGGGACAGCCCATTCAGCAATCAGCCCCAGCATTTT
CASSGRDSPFSNQPQHF
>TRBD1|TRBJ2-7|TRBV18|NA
TGTGCCAGCTCACAACCGGGACAGGGGGCGGGCGAGCAGTACTTC
CASSQPGQGAGEQYF
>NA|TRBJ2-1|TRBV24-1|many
TGTGCCACCAGTGACGCCCCCCGCTGGGATGAGCAGTTCTTC
CATSDAPRWDEQFF
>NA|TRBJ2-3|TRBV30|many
TGTGCCTGGAGTCACAGGGCTACGGATACGCAGTATTTT
CAWSHRATDTQYF
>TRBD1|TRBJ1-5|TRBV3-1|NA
TGTGCCAGCAGCCAAGATTATGGGGACAGGCGAGGTCAGCCCCAGCATTTT
CASSQDYGDRRGQPQHF
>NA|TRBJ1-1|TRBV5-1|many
TGCGCCAGCAAGACATCTTCGAACACTGAAGCTTTCTTT
CASKTSSNTEAFF